This T cell receptor (beta chain) was recovered during a study of blood T cell repertoires in COVID-19. At the level of the study: In each case, the material was cDNA or gDNA derived from T cells, B-cell-depleted T cells, or PBMCs.

The method was immunoSEQ multiplex PCR; TCRdb's version includes in-frame clones alone and lacks a portion of them. The data contain 250,000 to 300,000 clones, 75% to 90% of them singletons. This CDR3 has 15 amino acids. V was trimmed by 3 bases and J by 7 bases, leaving 18 bases between them. Per the germline V gene, CDR1 is MNHNS and CDR2 is SASEGT. The material sequenced was peripheral blood. This receptor was obtained from a woman between 35 and 50 years old with acute or convalescent COVID-19. The chain joins TRBV6-1 to TRBJ1-2, with D uncertain. CDR3 DNA: TGTGCCAGCAGTGAGCCGACATCTGGGTATTTTGGCTACACCTTC. This translates into CASSEPTSGYFGYTF.